The present T cell receptor beta chain was sequenced within a study of cytotoxic CD8 clonotypes in ibrutinib-treated CLL. Trimming removed 0 bases from V and 2 bases from J, with 11 bases in between. CDR1 is MGHRA, CDR2 YSYEKL, per germline. There are 15 residues in the CDR3. Sequencing used immunoSEQ multiplex PCR; TCRdb keeps in-frame clones, though not all of them. The sample includes hundreds of thousands of clones, roughly 80% seen only once; the top ten take more than 6%. This clone came up a few times. The source is a human donor with chronic lymphocytic leukemia. The chain has TRBV4-1 and TRBJ2-7, with D perhaps TRBD1 (5 bases). The source was PBMCs, collected before ibrutinib treatment. CDR3 DNA sequence: TGCGCCAGCAGCCAAGATTCCAGGGCCACCTACGAGCAGTACTTC. Amino acids: CASSQDSRATYEQYF.